This T cell receptor (beta chain) came from a study of cytomegalovirus exposure and HLA in healthy donors. Study results and caveats: Published work reported that the classifier diagnosed cytomegalovirus status with high specificity and sensitivity.

PCR was performed using 60 Vbeta and 13 Jbeta primers. Assay used: immunoSEQ multiplex PCR; TCRdb lists only in-frame clones, some missing. The table records about 140,000 clones, 70% to 80% of them present only once. Concerning this clone: Its specificity is not known.

The ends were cut back, 0 bases at V and 1 base at J, with 10 bases in the middle. Germline CDR1 SGHNT, CDR2 YYREEE (reference sequence). CDR3 size: 15 residues. This chain connects TRBV5-4 to TRBJ1-1, with a weak D call TRBD1 (6 bases). Material: PBMCs. The origin of this receptor is a man aged 35 to 55 in good health and CMV-seropositive. CDR3 nucleotide sequence: TGTGCCAGCAGCTTGGTTTCAGGGGCGAACACTGAAGCTTTCTTT. Residues: CASSLVSGANTEAFF.